This T cell receptor (beta chain) originates from a study of blood T cell repertoires in COVID-19. TCRdb's copy holds only in-frame clones and misses some; the assay was immunoSEQ multiplex PCR. Of 150,000 or so clones in the sample, 80% to 90% were seen once. This CDR3 region has 16 residues. V lost 4 bases, J lost 6 bases, and 5 bases stayed unmatched. Germline V gives CDR1 MNHEY, CDR2 SMNVEV (reference sequence). The sequenced sample consisted of peripheral blood. J is TRBJ2-3 and V is TRBV27; 15 bases match TRBD2. This clonotype was obtained from a man aged 18 to 29 with COVID-19, enrolled during active disease. The CDR3 spells CASSSRTSGRVDTQYF. The CDR3 DNA is TGTGCCAGCAGTTCCCGGACTAGCGGGAGGGTGGATACGCAGTATTTT.